The 20 T cell receptor beta chains below come from one sample, sequenced in a study of shared clonotypes between healthy human individuals. The data were produced by immunoSEQ multiplex PCR, yet TCRdb's version contains in-frame clones alone and is incomplete. There are 2.3 million or so clones in the sample; approximately 95% occur only once, and 0.39% lies in the top ten. Input material: naive CD4+ T cells from PBMCs. Stated subset: CD45RA+ positively selected. All receptors come from a man aged 18 to 29 in good health. Some clones in this sample may be carry-over from other donors' samples.

The rearrangement joins TRBV11-2 to TRBJ2-7; D perhaps matches TRBD1 (6 bases). CDR1 is SGHAT, CDR2 FQNNGV, per germline. V dropped 1 base and J dropped 6 bases, with 16 bases sitting between them. This CDR3 is 15 amino acids long. The chain's CDR3 is CASSLVPTGWREQYF. In DNA, the CDR3 is TGTGCCAGCAGCTTAGTGCCTACAGGGTGGCGCGAGCAGTACTTC.

The V gene is TRBV5-4, the J gene TRBJ2-3, with 8 bases aligning to TRBD2. This CDR3 has 15 residues. The ends lost 4 bases at V and 0 bases at J; junction bases unmatched: 4. CDR1 and CDR2 (germline): SGHNT, YYREEE (reference sequence). CDR3 residues: CASSSGGASTDTQYF. In DNA form, the CDR3 reads TGTGCCAGCAGCAGCGGGGGAGCTAGCACAGATACGCAGTATTTT.

This clone came up once. The chain links TRBV15 to TRBJ2-1; 12 bases are a match to TRBD2. V lost 4 bases, J lost 8 bases, and 6 bases stayed unmatched. Germline CDR1 LNHNV, CDR2 YYDKDF (reference sequence). The CDR3 has 15 amino acids. The CDR3 region has the DNA TGTGCCACCAGCATGGCTAGCGGGAGGGCATATGAGCAGTTCTTC. As protein: CATSMASGRAYEQFF.

The J gene is TRBJ1-1, the V gene TRBV7-9; weak D call: TRBD1 (6 bases). The CDR3 is made up of 13 amino acids. Germline V gene data show CDR1 as SEHNR and CDR2 as FQNEAQ (reference sequence). V was shortened by 5 bases and J by 0 bases, with 7 bases between the two germline ends. This CDR3 is CASSTGMNTEAFF. CDR3 DNA: TGTGCCAGCAGCACAGGGATGAACACTGAAGCTTTCTTT.

The chain has TRBV14 and TRBJ2-7; no firm D call. Germline assignment: CDR1 SGHDN and CDR2 FVKESK. V lost 1 base and J lost 0, with 10 bases in between. This CDR3 contains 15 residues. This chain's CDR3 is CASSQVVSHSYEQYF. The CDR3 DNA follows: TGTGCCAGCAGCCAAGTGGTCTCACACTCCTACGAGCAGTACTTC.

The CDR3 DNA sequence: TGTGCCAGCAGTACGCCTCTTAACAGATTTAATGAAAAACTGTTTTTT. Amino acids: CASSTPLNRFNEKLFF. The J gene is TRBJ1-4, the V gene TRBV27; D is ambiguous. The V gene lost 5 bases and the J gene lost 4 bases, with 17 bases spanning the gap. From germline, CDR1 is MNHEY and CDR2 SMNVEV (reference sequence). CDR3 length equals 16 residues.

This chain connects TRBV7-2 to TRBJ2-2; D might be TRBD1 (6 bases). The CDR3 has 18 amino acids. V lost 1 base and J lost 5, with 20 bases in between. The germline gives CDR1 SGHTA, CDR2 FQGNSA. The CDR3 nucleotides read TGTGCCAGCAGCTTAGTATTACGGTACAGGGTCGGGACCGGGGAGCTGTTTTTT. It yields the protein CASSLVLRYRVGTGELFF. The entire variable domain, with the rest obtained from reference TRBV7-2 and TRBJ2-2, is as follows: GAGVSQSPSNKVTEKGKDVELRCDPISGHTALYWYRQSLGQGLEFLIYFQGNSAPDKSGLPSDRFSAERTGGSVSTLTIQRTQQEDSAVYLCASSLVLRYRVGTGELFFGEGSRLTVL.

The chain links TRBV11-2 to TRBJ1-5, with D possibly being TRBD1 (6 bases). There are 16 residues in the CDR3. Germline V CDR1 and CDR2: SGHAT, FQNNGV. Trimming left V 8 bases short and J 6 bases short, with 23 bases between. The DNA for the CDR3 is TGTGCCAGCCGCTATGGGTCGACAGGCCGGATTCAGCCCCAGCATTTT. Its protein is CASRYGSTGRIQPQHF.

The V gene is TRBV29-1, the J gene TRBJ2-5, with D uncertain. Germline CDR1 and CDR2: SQVTM and ANQGSEA. V was shortened by 6 bases and J by 0 bases, with 14 bases between the two germline ends. This CDR3 has 14 amino acids. DNA for the CDR3: TGCAGCGTCCCGGACCCAATCAACCAAGAGACCCAGTACTTC. Its translation: CSVPDPINQETQYF.

The CDR3 DNA is TGTGCCAGCAGTGAAGCACCCCGGGGCTTCAATCAGCCCCAGCATTTT. Protein product: CASSEAPRGFNQPQHF. V is TRBV6-1 and J is TRBJ1-5, with D tentatively TRBD1 (5 bases). V gave up 0 bases and J gave up 3 bases, with 12 bases separating them. Germline CDR1 and CDR2: MNHNS and SASEGT. The CDR3 is made up of 16 amino acids.

This chain uses TRBV6-1 with TRBJ1-2; D might be TRBD1 (5 bases). The ends were cut back, 7 bases at V and 3 bases at J, with 9 bases in the middle. The CDR3 totals 12 residues. Germline V gene sequence: CDR1 MNHNS, CDR2 SASEGT. CDR3 sequence: CASIGADYGYTF. CDR3 DNA sequence: TGTGCCAGCATCGGGGCGGACTATGGCTACACCTTC.

The CDR3 coding sequence is TGTGCCAGCAGCCCCGACAGCGACAATCAGCCCCAGCATTTT. It specifies CASSPDSDNQPQHF. This rearrangement joins TRBV9 to TRBJ1-5; maybe TRBD1 (5 bases). Trimming cost V 4 bases and J 3 bases, with 11 bases left between them. Germline V gene lookup returns CDR1 SGDLS and CDR2 YYNGEE. The CDR3 loop spans 14 amino acids.

The chain uses TRBV5-6 and TRBJ2-3; D may be TRBD2 (6 bases). This CDR3 has 16 residues. V lost 0 bases and J 2 bases, leaving 13 bases between the germline ends. The germline gives CDR1 SGHDT, CDR2 YYEEEE. The CDR3 is CASSLDFGRATDTQYF. Written as DNA, the CDR3 is TGTGCCAGCAGCTTGGACTTCGGGAGAGCCACAGATACGCAGTATTTT. The whole variable domain, remainder taken from reference TRBV5-6 and TRBJ2-3, is DAGVTQSPTHLIKTRGQQVTLRCSPKSGHDTVSWYQQALGQGPQFIFQYYEEEERQRGNFPDRFSGHQFPNYSSELNVNALLLGDSALYLCASSLDFGRATDTQYFGPGTRLTVL.

This chain uses TRBV28 with TRBJ2-5, with a weak D call TRBD1 (6 bases). The CDR3 is 14 amino acids. Looked up from germline, CDR1 is MDHEN and CDR2 is SYDVKM. V was clipped by 5 bases and J by 0 bases, with 10 bases between them. As DNA, the CDR3 is TGTGCCAGCAGTGGGACATCCTACCAAGAGACCCAGTACTTC. This encodes CASSGTSYQETQYF.

The chain couples TRBV7-6 to TRBJ2-5; a weak D match, TRBD2 (5 bases). V was trimmed by 1 base and J by 7 bases, leaving 19 bases between them. Looked up from germline, CDR1 is SGHVS and CDR2 is FNYEAQ. The length of the CDR3 is 16 residues. The CDR3 DNA reads TGTGCCAGCAGCTTAGGATTCCGCGAGCGGTGGGGGACCCAGTACTTC. It yields the protein CASSLGFRERWGTQYF.

This rearrangement joins TRBV7-2 to TRBJ2-7, with 7 bases lining up with TRBD1. The CDR3 is made up of 14 amino acids. Germline loops: CDR1 SGHTA, CDR2 FQGNSA. Trimming cost V 8 bases and J 2 bases; bases outside gene matches: 9. The CDR3 bases are TGTGCCAGCGGCATATACGGACAGGCCTACGAGCAGTACTTC. Amino acid sequence: CASGIYGQAYEQYF.

This clone has just one count. The chain employs TRBV19 and TRBJ1-5, with D possibly being TRBD1 (6 bases). From germline, CDR1 is LNHDA and CDR2 SQIVND (reference sequence). The CDR3 totals 15 residues. V was trimmed by 5 bases and J by 6 bases, leaving 17 bases between them. This chain's CDR3 is CASSWGRTVSQPQHF. The CDR3 DNA reads as TGTGCCAGTAGTTGGGGCCGGACAGTCTCTCAGCCCCAGCATTTT.

The genes are TRBV18 and TRBJ1-5, with 7 bases fitting TRBD1. Trimming removed 6 bases from V and 7 bases from J; junction bases left unmatched: 12. CDR3 length: 15 amino acids. Germline lookup yields CDR1 KGHSH and CDR2 LQKENI. The CDR3 nucleotides read TGTGCCAGCTCCCCTACACAGGGGATGGGACAGCCCCAGCATTTT. It codes for CASSPTQGMGQPQHF.

The rearrangement joins TRBV28 to TRBJ1-1; 7 bases are a match to TRBD1. The V gene end was trimmed by 6 bases and the J gene end by 10 bases; junction bases not matched to a gene: 8. This CDR3 has 12 residues. Germline CDR1 is MDHEN and CDR2 is SYDVKM. The CDR3 sequence: CASSTPDRVAFF. CDR3 nucleotides: TGTGCCAGCAGCACTCCCGACAGGGTAGCTTTCTTT.

The rearrangement uses TRBV18 and TRBJ2-1; 7 bases line up with TRBD1. The CDR3 totals 15 residues. Germline V gene sequence: CDR1 KGHSH, CDR2 LQKENI. Trimming at V came to 6 bases and at J to 3 bases, leaving 8 bases not matched to a gene. CDR3 loop: CASSSLGGDYNEQFF. CDR3 coding DNA: TGTGCCAGCTCGTCGTTAGGGGGCGACTACAATGAGCAGTTCTTC. The entire variable domain, with the rest obtained from reference TRBV18 and TRBJ2-1, is as follows: NAGVMQNPRHLVRRRGQEARLRCSPMKGHSHVYWYRQLPEEGLKFMVYLQKENIIDESGMPKERFSAEFPKEGPSILRIQQVVRGDSAAYFCASSSLGGDYNEQFFGPGTRLTVL.